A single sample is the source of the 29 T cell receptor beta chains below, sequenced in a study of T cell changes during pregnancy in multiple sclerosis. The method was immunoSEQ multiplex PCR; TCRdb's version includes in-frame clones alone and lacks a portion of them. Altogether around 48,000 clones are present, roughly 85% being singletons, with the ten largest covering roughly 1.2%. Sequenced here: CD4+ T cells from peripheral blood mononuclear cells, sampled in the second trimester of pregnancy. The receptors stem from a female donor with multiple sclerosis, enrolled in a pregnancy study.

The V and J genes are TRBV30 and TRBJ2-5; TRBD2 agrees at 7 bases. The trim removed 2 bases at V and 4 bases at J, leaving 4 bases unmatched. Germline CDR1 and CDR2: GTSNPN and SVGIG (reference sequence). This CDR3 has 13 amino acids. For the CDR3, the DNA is TGTGCCTGGAGTAGCGGGACTGGAGAGACCCAGTACTTC. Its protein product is CAWSSGTGETQYF.

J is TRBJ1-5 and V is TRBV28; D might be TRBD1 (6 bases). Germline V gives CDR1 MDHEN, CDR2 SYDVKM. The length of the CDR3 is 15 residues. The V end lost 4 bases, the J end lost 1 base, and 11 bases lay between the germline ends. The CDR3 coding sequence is TGTGCCAGCAGTTCCGCAGGGGTCAGCAATCAGCCCCAGCATTTT. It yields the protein CASSSAGVSNQPQHF.

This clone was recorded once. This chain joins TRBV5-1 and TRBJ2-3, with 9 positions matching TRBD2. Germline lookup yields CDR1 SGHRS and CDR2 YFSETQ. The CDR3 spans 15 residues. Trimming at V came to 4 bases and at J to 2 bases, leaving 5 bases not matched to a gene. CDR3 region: CASSGLATNTDTQYF. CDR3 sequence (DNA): TGCGCCAGCAGCGGACTAGCGACCAACACAGATACGCAGTATTTT.

CDR3 sequence: CASSLRQGGQPQHF. The CDR3 DNA reads as TGCGCCAGCAGCTTGCGACAGGGGGGTCAGCCCCAGCATTTT. The chain links TRBV5-1 to TRBJ1-5; 9 bases agree with TRBD1. The V segment lost 1 base and the J segment 6 bases; nucleotides outside the gene matches: 2. The CDR3 length is 14 residues. Per germline, CDR1 SGHRS and CDR2 YFSETQ.

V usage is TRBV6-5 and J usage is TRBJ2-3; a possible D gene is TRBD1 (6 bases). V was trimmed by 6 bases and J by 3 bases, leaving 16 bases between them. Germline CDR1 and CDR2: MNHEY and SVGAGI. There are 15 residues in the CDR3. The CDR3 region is CASRGRGLSTDTQYF. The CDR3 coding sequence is TGTGCCAGCAGGGGCAGGGGTCTCTCTACAGATACGCAGTATTTT.

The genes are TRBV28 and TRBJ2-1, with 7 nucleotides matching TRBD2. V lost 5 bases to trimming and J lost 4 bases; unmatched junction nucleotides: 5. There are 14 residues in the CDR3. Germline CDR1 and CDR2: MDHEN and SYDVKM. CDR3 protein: CASSEASGYNEQFF. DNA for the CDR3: TGTGCCAGCAGTGAGGCTAGCGGATACAATGAGCAGTTCTTC.

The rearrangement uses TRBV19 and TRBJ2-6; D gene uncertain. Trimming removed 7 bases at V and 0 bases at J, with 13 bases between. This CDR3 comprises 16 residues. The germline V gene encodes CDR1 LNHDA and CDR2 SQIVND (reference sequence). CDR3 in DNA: TGTGCCAGTACCTTTAGCAGAGGCTCTGGGGCCAACGTCCTGACTTTC. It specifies CASTFSRGSGANVLTF.

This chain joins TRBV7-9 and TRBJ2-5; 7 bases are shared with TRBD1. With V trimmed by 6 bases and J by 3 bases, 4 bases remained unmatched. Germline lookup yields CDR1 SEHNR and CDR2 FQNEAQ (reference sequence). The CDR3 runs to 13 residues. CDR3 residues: CASSWDREETQYF. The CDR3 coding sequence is TGTGCCAGCAGTTGGGACAGAGAAGAGACCCAGTACTTC.

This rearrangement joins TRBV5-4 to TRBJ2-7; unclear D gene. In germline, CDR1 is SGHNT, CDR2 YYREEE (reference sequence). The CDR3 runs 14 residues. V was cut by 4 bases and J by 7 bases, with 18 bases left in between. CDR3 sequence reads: CASSLEGAAGEQYF. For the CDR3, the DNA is TGTGCCAGCAGCCTGGAAGGAGCTGCCGGGGAGCAGTACTTC.

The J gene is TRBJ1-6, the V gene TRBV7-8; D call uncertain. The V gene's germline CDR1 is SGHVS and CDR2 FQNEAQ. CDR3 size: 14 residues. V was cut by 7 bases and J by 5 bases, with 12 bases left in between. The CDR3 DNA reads TGTGCCAGCACCGACGACGGAGATAATTCACCCCTCCACTTT. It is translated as CASTDDGDNSPLHF.

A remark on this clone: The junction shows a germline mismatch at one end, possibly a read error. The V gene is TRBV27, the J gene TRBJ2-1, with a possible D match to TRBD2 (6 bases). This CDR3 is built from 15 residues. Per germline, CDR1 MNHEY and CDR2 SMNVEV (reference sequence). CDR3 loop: CASSLFAGPQNGQFF. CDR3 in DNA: TGTGCCAGCAGTTTATTTGCGGGGCCCCAGAATGGGCAGTTCTTC.

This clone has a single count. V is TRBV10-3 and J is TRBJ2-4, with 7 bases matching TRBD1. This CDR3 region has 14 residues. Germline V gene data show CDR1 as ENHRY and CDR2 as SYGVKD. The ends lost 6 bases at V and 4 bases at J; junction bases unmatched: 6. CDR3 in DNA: TGTGCCATCAGAGATATGGGACAGAAAAACATTCAGTACTTC. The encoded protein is CAIRDMGQKNIQYF.

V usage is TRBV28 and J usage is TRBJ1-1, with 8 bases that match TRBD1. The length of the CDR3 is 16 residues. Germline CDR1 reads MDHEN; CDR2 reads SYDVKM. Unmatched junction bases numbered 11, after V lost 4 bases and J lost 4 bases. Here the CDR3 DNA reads TGTGCCAGCAGTTCAGGGGGCGCGGCGAGTCGCACTGAAGCTTTCTTT. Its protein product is CASSSGGAASRTEAFF.

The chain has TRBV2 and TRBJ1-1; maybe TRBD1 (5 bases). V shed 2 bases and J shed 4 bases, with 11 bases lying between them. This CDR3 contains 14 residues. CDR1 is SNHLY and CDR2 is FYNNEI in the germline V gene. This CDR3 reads CASSETTVITEAFF. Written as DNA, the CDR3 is TGTGCCAGCAGTGAAACGACAGTGATCACTGAAGCTTTCTTT. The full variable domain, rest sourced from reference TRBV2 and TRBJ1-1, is EPEVTQTPSHQVTQMGQEVILRCVPISNHLYFYWYRQILGQKVEFLVSFYNNEISEKSEIFDDQFSVERPDGSNFTLKIRSTKLEDSAMYFCASSETTVITEAFFGQGTRLTVV.

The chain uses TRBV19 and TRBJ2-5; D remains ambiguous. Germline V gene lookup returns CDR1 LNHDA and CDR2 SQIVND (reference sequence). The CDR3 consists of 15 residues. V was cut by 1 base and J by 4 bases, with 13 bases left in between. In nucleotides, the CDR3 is TGTGCCAGTAGTATAGGGCGGAGCCCCCGAGAGACCCAGTACTTC. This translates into CASSIGRSPRETQYF.

The CDR3 DNA follows: TGTGCCAGCCTAGAGGACAGGGACTCCTACGAGCAGTACTTC. Translated, it gives CASLEDRDSYEQYF. V and J are TRBV28 and TRBJ2-7; 8 bases are shared with TRBD1. The length of the CDR3 is 14 residues. Trimming at V came to 8 bases and at J to 0 bases, leaving 6 bases not matched to a gene. Germline V gives CDR1 MDHEN, CDR2 SYDVKM.

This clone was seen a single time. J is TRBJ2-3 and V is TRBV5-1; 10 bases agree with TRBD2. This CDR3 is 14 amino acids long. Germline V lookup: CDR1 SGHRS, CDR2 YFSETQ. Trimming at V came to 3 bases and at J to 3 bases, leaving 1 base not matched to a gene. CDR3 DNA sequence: TGCGCCAGCAGCTCTAGCGGGAGAACAGATACGCAGTATTTT. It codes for CASSSSGRTDTQYF.

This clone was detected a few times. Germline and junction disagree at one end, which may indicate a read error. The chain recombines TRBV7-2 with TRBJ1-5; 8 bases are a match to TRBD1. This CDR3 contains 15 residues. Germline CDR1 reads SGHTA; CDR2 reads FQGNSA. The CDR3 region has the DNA TGTGCCAGCACCTTAGGGGACAGGAGGGATCAGCCCCAGCATTTT. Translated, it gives CASTLGDRRDQPQHF.

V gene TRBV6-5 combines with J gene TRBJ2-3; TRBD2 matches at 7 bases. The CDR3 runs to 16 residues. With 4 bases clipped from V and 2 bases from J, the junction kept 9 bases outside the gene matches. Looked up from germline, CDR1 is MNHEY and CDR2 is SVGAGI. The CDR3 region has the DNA TGTGCCAGCAGTTCCGGAGGGAGGGCTTTCACAGATACGCAGTATTTT. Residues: CASSSGGRAFTDTQYF.

The CDR3 protein is CASSSLAGGVDTQYF. As DNA, the CDR3 is TGTGCCAGCAGTTCACTAGCGGGAGGAGTGGATACGCAGTATTTT. This sequence joins TRBV28 and TRBJ2-3, with 12 bases fitting TRBD2. This CDR3 is built from 15 residues. CDR1 is MDHEN and CDR2 is SYDVKM in the germline V gene. Unmatched junction bases numbered 5, after V lost 4 bases and J lost 6 bases.

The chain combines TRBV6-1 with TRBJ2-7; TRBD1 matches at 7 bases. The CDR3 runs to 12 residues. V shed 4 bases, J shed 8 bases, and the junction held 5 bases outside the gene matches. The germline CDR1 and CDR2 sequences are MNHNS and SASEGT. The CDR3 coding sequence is TGTGCCAGCAGTGCGACAGGGCCGAAGCAGTACTTC. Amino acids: CASSATGPKQYF.

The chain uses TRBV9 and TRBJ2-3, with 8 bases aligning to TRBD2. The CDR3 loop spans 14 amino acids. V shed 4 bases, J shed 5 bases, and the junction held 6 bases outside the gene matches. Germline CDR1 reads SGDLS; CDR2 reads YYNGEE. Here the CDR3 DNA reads TGTGCCAGCAGCACCAGCGGGAGTCAAGATACGCAGTATTTT. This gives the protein CASSTSGSQDTQYF.

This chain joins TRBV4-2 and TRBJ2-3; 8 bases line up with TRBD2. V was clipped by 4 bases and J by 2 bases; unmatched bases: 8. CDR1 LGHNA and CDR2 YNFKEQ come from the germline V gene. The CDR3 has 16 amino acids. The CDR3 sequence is CASSPVAGQNTDTQYF. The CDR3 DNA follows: TGTGCCAGCAGCCCCGTAGCGGGGCAAAACACAGATACGCAGTATTTT.

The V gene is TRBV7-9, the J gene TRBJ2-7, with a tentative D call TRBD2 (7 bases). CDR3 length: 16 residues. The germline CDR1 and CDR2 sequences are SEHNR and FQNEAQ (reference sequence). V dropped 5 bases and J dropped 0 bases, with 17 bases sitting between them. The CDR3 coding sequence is TGTGCCAGCAGCCGGGGTAGGGGGGGGCCCTCCTACGAGCAGTACTTC. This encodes CASSRGRGGPSYEQYF. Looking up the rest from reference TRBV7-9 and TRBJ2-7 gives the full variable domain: DTGVSQNPRHKITKRGQNVTFRCDPISEHNRLYWYRQTLGQGPEFLTYFQNEAQLEKSRLLSDRFSAERPKGSFSTLEIQRTEQGDSAMYLCASSRGRGGPSYEQYFGPGTRLTVT.

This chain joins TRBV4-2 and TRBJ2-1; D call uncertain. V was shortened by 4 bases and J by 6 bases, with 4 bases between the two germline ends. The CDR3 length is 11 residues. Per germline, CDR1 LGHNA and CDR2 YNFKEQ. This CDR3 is CASSLSNEQFF. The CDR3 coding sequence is TGTGCCAGCAGCCTATCCAATGAGCAGTTCTTC.

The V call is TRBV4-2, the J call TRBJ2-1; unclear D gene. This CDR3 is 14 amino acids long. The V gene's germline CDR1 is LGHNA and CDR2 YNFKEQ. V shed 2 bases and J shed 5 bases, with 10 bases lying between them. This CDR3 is CASSQLSAHNEQFF. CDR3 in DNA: TGTGCCAGCAGCCAATTGAGCGCGCACAATGAGCAGTTCTTC.

For the CDR3, the DNA is TGTGCCAGCAGCTCCTCAACCGGGACAGGGGCCTCCCCGGGGCTCCATGGCTACACCTTC. Translating gives CASSSSTGTGASPGLHGYTF. The rearrangement links TRBV28 to TRBJ1-2; 10 nucleotides line up with TRBD1. Losses at the gene ends were 6 bases for V and 6 bases for J; bases not matched to a gene: 25. In germline, CDR1 is MDHEN, CDR2 SYDVKM. CDR3 length: 20 residues.

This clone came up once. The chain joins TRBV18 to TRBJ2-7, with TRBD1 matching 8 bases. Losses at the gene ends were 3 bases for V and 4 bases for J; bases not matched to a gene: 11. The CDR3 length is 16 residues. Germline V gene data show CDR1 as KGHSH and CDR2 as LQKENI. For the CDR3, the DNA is TGTGCCAGCTCACCGTGGACAGGGAATGAGTGGTACGAGCAGTACTTC. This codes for CASSPWTGNEWYEQYF.

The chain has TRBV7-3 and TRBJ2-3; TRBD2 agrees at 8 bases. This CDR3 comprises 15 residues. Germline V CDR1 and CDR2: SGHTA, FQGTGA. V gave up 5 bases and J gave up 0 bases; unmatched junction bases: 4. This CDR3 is CASSPGTRSTDTQYF. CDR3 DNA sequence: TGTGCCAGCAGCCCCGGGACTAGGAGCACAGATACGCAGTATTTT.